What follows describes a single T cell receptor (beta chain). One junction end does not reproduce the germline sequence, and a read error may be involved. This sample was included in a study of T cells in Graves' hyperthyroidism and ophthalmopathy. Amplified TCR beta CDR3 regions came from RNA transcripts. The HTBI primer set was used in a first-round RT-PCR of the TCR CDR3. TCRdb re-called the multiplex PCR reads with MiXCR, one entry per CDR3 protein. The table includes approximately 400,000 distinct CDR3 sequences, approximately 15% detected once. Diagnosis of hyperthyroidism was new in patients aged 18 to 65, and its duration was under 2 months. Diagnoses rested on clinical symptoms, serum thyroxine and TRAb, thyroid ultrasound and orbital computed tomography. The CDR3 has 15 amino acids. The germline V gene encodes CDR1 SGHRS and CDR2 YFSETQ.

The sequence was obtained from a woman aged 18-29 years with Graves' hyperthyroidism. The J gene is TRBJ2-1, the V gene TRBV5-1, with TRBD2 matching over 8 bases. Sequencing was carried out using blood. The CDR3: CASGLGLVGKDEQFF. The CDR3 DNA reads TGCGCCAGCGGCTTGGGACTAGTAGGTAAGGATGAGCAGTTCTTC.